This T cell receptor (beta chain) was recovered during a study of cytomegalovirus exposure and HLA in healthy donors. Trimming removed 4 bases at V and 4 bases at J, with 14 bases between. CDR1 is SGDLS and CDR2 is YYNGEE in the germline V gene. CDR3 length: 14 amino acids. The study's findings and limits: According to an earlier analysis, most TCR beta V segments yielded productive rearrangements about 87% or about 30% of the time. A later analysis showed TCR association rates differing by HLA locus, peaking at DRB1 and lowest at HLA-C.

About this clone: Antigen unknown.

In the PCR, 60 Vbeta and 13 Jbeta primers were used. Clones were sequenced by immunoSEQ multiplex PCR, and TCRdb holds only the in-frame ones, with some missing. The sample carries about 170,000 clones, about 79% recorded once. The receptor's source is a woman aged 50 to 65 in good health and CMV-seronegative. The chain recombines TRBV9 with TRBJ1-1, with D maybe TRBD1 (5 bases). The sequenced material came from PBMCs. The CDR3: CASSTTSGVTEAFF. Here the CDR3 DNA reads TGTGCCAGCAGCACAACCTCGGGGGTCACTGAAGCTTTCTTT.